This TCR beta chain was observed in a study of cytomegalovirus exposure and HLA in healthy donors. Study-level points and caveats: Cytomegalovirus association was listed for about 160 TCR beta chains.

The protocol was immunoSEQ multiplex PCR, while the TCRdb copy is restricted to in-frame clones and leaves out a portion. In the table there are more than 90,000 clones, about 87% of which are singletons. V gave up 4 bases and J gave up 2 bases, with 9 bases separating them. CDR1 is MNHNS and CDR2 is SASEGT in the germline V gene. The length of the CDR3 is 14 residues. This clone was picked up one time. Its specificity is unknown. The sequence came from a man younger than 35 in good health and CMV-seronegative. The material sequenced was PBMCs. The chain couples TRBV6-1 to TRBJ1-5; D is ambiguous. The CDR3 sequence is CASSGTAGNQPQHF. The CDR3 nucleotides are TGTGCCAGCAGTGGGACTGCGGGCAATCAGCCCCAGCATTTT.